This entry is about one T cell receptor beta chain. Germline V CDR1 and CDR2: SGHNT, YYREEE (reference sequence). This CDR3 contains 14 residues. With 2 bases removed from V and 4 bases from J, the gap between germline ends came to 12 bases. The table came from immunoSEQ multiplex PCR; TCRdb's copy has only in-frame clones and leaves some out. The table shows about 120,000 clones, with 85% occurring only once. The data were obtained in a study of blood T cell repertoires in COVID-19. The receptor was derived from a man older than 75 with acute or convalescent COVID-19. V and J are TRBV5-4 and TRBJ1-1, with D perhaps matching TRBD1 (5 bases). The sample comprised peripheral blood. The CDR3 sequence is CASSFGGGGTEAFF. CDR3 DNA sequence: TGTGCCAGCAGCTTTGGCGGCGGGGGCACTGAAGCTTTCTTT.